The following is a T cell receptor beta chain sequence with its context. Its specific antigen is unknown. No base-level quality is on record; no much larger clone is a single base apart. This specimen's time point label, per the study, means: new active TB diagnosis, blood taken before or within 7 days of starting treatment. Patients with active tuberculosis were defined as newly diagnosed, HIV-seronegative South African adults aged 18 years or older. Active tuberculosis was confirmed by positive sputum smear microscopy and/or positive M. tuberculosis culture. Immunosequencing was performed on unsorted cryopreserved PBMC and covered about 100,000 T cells per clinical donor on average. The immunoSEQ multiplex PCR assay was used to generate TCR libraries, with TCR-beta and/or TCR-alpha/delta assays applied to each sample. The Illumina high-throughput platform was used to sequence the amplified TCR libraries. The source study handled its data this way. Clustering and dimensionality reduction relied on pairwise TCRdist distances among GMM-specific receptors from T cells that were either sorted ex vivo or expanded in vitro. Each clinical repertoire was assigned a mean NN-distance score, defined as the average TCRdist to the nearest 10% of tetramer-positive reference sequences. GEM TCR motif frequency was calculated as the fraction of unique TCRs that matched known GEM sequences in V/J usage and CDR3 length. Active tuberculosis was classified by linear discriminant analysis with leave-one-out cross-validation, implemented in scikit-learn. TCRdb stores this immuneACCESS table with in-frame sequences only. Part of the clones is absent; in the studies checked, under half of the shortfall reflects unresolved V genes, and no reason is known for the rest. The V and J calls and the clone size are those of that table, but D and trimming were determined from the DNA. This sample is represented by about 30,000 clones; 91% of them were singletons. Less than 3% of the sample goes to the ten largest clones.

V has 1 base trimmed and J has 2 bases trimmed; junction bases matching no gene number 3. The CDR3, from cysteine to phenylalanine, totals 15 residues. The kept DNA is CDR3 alone, 45 bases in frame from the first base. The germline V gene provides CDR1 SGHVS and CDR2 FQNEAQ. This sample is part of a study of T cells in tuberculosis (dated by TCRdb to the late 2010s). The study in broad terms: In the study, CD1B tetramers and high-throughput TCR immunosequencing were combined to characterize T cells specific for the mycobacterial lipid antigen glucose monomycolate (GMM). PBMC from patients with active tuberculosis were archived either before the start of standard anti-tuberculosis treatment or within 7 days of starting that treatment. IGRA-negative adolescents, IGRA-positive adolescents with latent tuberculosis and adults with active tuberculosis, ten per group, were compared in a South African clinical cohort.

On the study overall, not on this receptor specifically: Active tuberculosis TCR-alpha repertoires showed smaller mean NN-distances to GMM-specific TCRs than IGRA-negative controls, suggesting clonal expansion of these TCRs. Smaller NN-distances were partly driven by shorter CDR3-alpha lengths in active tuberculosis patients, and statistical significance was not reached for the TCR-beta difference. A classifier using the diverse GMM-specific repertoire reached 87% accuracy (AUROC 0.8 to 0.95), compared with approximately 73% accuracy using GEM motif frequencies. Clinical samples were selected based on which cryopreserved specimens were available, and the active tuberculosis cases were adults whereas the controls were adolescents.

Rearrangement joined TRBV7-8 to TRBJ1-2, and 8 bases in between align with TRBD1. This clonotype was sampled from an adult with tuberculosis. The sequenced sample was PBMCs, obtained at tuberculosis diagnosis. The bases are TGTGCCAGCAGCTTAGGAGGGACAGGAAACTATGGCTACACCTTC. It encodes CASSLGGTGNYGYTF.